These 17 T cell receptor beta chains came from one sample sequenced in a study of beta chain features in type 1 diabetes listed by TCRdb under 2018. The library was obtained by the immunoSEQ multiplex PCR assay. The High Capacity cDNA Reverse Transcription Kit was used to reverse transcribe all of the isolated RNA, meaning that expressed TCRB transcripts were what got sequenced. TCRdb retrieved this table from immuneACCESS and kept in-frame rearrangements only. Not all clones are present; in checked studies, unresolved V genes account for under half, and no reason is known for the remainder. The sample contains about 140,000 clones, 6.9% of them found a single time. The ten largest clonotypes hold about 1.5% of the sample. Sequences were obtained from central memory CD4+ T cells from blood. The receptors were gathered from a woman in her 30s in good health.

The chain's CDR3 is CSVAGLAGVQWGEQYF. CDR3 DNA sequence: TGCAGCGTTGCGGGACTAGCGGGAGTACAGTGGGGGGAGCAGTACTTC. The chain joins TRBV29-1 to TRBJ2-7, with TRBD2 matching over 14 bases. The CDR3 is made up of 16 amino acids. Unmatched junction bases numbered 12, after V lost 4 bases and J lost 7 bases. From germline, CDR1 is SQVTM and CDR2 ANQGSEA.

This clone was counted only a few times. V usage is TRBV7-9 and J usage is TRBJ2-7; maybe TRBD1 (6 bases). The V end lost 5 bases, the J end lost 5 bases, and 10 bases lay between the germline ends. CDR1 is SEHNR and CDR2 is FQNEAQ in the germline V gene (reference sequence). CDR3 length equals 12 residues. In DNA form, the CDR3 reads TGTGCCAGCAGCCCACAGGGAAACGAGCAGTACTTC. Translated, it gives CASSPQGNEQYF.

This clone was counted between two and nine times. CDR3 region: CASSLVGQTPDTQYF. Written as DNA, the CDR3 is TGTGCCAGCAGCTTGGTAGGACAGACACCAGATACGCAGTATTTT. The gene calls are TRBV5-5 and TRBJ2-3; possibly TRBD1 for D (6 bases). Germline CDR1 is SGHKS and CDR2 is YYEKEE (reference sequence). V lost 0 bases and J lost 4, with 12 bases in between. This CDR3 is built from 15 residues. The full variable domain, in which reference TRBV5-5 and TRBJ2-3 provide the parts outside the CDR3, is DAGVTQSPTHLIKTRGQQVTLRCSPISGHKSVSWYQQVLGQGPQFIFQYYEKEERGRGNFPDRFSARQFPNYSSELNVNALLLGDSALYLCASSLVGQTPDTQYFGPGTRLTVL.

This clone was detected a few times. CDR3 sequence: CASSRGGSARGGGYTF. In DNA form, the CDR3 reads TGTGCCAGCAGTCGCGGGGGGTCTGCAAGGGGCGGTGGCTACACCTTC. The chain links TRBV28 to TRBJ1-2; D might be TRBD1 (5 bases). Germline CDR1 reads MDHEN; CDR2 reads SYDVKM. The germline V and J ends were trimmed by 5 bases and 7 bases, with 23 bases remaining between them. This CDR3 is 16 amino acids long.

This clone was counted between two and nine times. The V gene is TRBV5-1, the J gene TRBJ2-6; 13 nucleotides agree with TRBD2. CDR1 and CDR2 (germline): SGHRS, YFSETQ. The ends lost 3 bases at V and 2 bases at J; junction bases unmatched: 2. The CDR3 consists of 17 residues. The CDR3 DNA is TGCGCCAGCAGCTGGACTAGCGGGAGTCCTGGGGCCAACGTCCTGACTTTC. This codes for CASSWTSGSPGANVLTF.

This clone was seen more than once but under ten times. The CDR3 region has the DNA TGTGCCAGCTCACTTTACCCCGGGACAGGGGCATCTGGGGCCAACGTCCTGACTTTC. It encodes CASSLYPGTGASGANVLTF. The J gene is TRBJ2-6, the V gene TRBV18; 10 bases align to TRBD1. CDR1 and CDR2 (germline): KGHSH, LQKENI. With V trimmed by 4 bases and J by 1 base, 10 bases remained unmatched. The CDR3 totals 19 residues.

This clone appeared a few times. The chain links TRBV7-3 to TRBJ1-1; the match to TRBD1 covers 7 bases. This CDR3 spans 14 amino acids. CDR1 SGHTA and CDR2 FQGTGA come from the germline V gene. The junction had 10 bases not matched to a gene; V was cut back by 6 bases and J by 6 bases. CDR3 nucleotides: TGTGCCAGCAGGGCTACAGGGGAAGGGGCTGAAGCTTTCTTT. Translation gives CASRATGEGAEAFF.

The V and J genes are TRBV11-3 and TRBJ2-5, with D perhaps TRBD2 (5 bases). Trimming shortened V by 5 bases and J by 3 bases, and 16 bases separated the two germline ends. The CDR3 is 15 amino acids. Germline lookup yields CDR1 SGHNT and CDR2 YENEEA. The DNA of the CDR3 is TGTGCCAGCAGCCCCCTTGCGGGTACAGAAGAGACCCAGTACTTC. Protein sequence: CASSPLAGTEETQYF.

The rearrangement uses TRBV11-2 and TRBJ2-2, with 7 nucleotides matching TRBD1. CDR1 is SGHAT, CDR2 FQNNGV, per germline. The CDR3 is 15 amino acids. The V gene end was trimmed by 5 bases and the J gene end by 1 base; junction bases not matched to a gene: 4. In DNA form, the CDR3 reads TGTGCCAGCAGCACGCGGACAGGGAACACCGGGGAGCTGTTTTTT. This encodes CASSTRTGNTGELFF.

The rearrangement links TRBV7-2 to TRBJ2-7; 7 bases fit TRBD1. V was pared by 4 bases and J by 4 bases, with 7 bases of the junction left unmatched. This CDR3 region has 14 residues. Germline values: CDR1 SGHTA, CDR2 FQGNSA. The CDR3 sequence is CASSSYRGQYEQYF. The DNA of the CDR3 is TGTGCCAGCAGCTCCTACAGGGGTCAATACGAGCAGTACTTC.

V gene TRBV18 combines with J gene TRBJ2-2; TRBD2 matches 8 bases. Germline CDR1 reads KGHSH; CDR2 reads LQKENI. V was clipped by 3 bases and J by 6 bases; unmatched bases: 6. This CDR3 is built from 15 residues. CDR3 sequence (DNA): TGTGCCAGCTCACCTCTGCGGGAGGCATCCGGGGAGCTGTTTTTT. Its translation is CASSPLREASGELFF.

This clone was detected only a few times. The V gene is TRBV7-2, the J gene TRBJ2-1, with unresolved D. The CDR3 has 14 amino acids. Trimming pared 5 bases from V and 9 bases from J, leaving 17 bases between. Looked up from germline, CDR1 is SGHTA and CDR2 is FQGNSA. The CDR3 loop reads CASSAAAGGGEQFF. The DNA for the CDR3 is TGTGCCAGCAGCGCGGCCGCCGGTGGTGGTGAGCAGTTCTTC.

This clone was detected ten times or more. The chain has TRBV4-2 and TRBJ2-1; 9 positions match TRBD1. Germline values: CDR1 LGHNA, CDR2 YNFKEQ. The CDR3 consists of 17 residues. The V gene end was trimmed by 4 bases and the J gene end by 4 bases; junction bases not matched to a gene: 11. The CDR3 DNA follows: TGTGCCAGCAGCCCAGATTTGGACAGGGGACCATACAATGAGCAGTTCTTC. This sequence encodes CASSPDLDRGPYNEQFF.

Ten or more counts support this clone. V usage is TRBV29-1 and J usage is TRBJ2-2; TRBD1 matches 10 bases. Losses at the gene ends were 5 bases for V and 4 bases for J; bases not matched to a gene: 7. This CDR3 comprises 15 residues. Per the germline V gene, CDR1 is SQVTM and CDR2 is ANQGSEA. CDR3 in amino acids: CSVLAGDRGTGELFF. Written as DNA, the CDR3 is TGCAGCGTTTTGGCCGGGGACAGGGGCACCGGGGAGCTGTTTTTT.

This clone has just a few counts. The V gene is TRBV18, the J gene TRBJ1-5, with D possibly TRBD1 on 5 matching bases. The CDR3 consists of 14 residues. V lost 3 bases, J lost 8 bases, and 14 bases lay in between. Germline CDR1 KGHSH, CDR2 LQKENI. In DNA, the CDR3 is TGTGCCAGCTCACCGGTTAGGTCGGGGGAGCCCCAGCATTTT. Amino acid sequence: CASSPVRSGEPQHF.

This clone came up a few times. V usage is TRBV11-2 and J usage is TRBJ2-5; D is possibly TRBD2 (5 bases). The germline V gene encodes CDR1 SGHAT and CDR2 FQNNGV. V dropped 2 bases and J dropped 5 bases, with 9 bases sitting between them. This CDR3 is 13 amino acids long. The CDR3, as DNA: TGTGCCAGCAGCTTAAAACTAGACGAGACCCAGTACTTC. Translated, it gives CASSLKLDETQYF.

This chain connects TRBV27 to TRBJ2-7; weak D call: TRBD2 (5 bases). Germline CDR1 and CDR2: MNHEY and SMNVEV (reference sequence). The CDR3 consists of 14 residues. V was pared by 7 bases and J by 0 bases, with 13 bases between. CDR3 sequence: CASKLAFGSYEQYF. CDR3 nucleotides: TGTGCCAGCAAGCTAGCATTTGGCTCCTACGAGCAGTACTTC.